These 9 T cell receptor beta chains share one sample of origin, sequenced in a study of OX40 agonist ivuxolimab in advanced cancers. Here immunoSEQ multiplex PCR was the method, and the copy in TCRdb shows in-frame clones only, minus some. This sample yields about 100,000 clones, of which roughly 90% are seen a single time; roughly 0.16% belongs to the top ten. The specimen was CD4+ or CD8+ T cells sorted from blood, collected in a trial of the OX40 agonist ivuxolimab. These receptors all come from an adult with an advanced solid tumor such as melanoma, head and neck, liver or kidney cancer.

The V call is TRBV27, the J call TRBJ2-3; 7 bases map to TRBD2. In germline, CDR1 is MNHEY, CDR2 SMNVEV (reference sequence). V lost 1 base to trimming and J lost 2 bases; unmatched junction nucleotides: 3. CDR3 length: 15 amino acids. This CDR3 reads CASSLLAGVTDTQYF. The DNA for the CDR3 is TGTGCCAGCAGTTTATTGGCGGGGGTCACAGATACGCAGTATTTT.

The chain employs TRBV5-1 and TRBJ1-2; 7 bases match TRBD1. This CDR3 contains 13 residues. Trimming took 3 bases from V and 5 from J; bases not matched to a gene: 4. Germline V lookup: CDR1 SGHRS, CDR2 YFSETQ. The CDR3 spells CASSSDRRYGYTF. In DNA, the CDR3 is TGCGCCAGCAGCTCGGACAGGCGATATGGCTACACCTTC.

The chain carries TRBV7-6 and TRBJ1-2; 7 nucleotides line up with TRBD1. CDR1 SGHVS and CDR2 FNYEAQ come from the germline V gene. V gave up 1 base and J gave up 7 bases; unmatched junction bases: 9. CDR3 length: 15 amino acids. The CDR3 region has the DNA TGTGCCAGCAGCTTAGGGGGACAGCCTTCGGCTGGCTACACCTTC. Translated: CASSLGGQPSAGYTF.

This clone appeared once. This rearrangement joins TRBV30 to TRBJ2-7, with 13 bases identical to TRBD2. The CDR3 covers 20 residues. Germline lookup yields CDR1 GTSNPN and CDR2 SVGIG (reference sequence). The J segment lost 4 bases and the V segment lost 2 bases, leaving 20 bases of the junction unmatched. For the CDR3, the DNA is TGTGCCTGGAGTCTAAAGTATGGACTAGCGGGGGCCCTTCGCCCATACGAGCAGTACTTC. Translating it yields CAWSLKYGLAGALRPYEQYF.

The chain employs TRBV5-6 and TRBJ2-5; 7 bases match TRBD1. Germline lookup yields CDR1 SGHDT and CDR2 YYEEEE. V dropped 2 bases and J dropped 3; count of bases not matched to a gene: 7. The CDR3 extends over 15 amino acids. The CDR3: CASSLSDRREETQYF. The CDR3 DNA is TGTGCCAGCAGCTTATCGGACAGGCGGGAAGAGACCCAGTACTTC.

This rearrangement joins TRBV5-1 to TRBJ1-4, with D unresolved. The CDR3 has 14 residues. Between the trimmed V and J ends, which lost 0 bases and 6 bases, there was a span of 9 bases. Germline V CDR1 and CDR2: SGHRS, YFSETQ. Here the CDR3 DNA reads TGCGCCAGCAGCTTGGCCAGTCGGGATGAAAAACTGTTTTTT. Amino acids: CASSLASRDEKLFF.

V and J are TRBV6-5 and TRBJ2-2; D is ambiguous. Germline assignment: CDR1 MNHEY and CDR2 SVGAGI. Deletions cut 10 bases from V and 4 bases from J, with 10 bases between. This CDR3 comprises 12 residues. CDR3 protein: CATRRPTGELFF. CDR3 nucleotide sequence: TGTGCCACCCGGAGACCCACCGGGGAGCTGTTTTTT.

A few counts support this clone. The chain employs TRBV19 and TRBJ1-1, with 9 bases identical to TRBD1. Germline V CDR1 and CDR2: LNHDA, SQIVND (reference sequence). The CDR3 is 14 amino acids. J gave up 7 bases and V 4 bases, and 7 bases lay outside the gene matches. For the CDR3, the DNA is TGTGCCAGTAGTAGATCACAGGGGGCCGGTGAAGCTTTCTTT. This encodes CASSRSQGAGEAFF.

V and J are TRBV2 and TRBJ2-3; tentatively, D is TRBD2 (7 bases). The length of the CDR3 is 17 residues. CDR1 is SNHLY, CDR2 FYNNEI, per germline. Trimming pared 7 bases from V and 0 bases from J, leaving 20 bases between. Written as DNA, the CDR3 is TGTGCCAGCACCCCGAGGGGGGGCGGGTTTAGCACAGATACGCAGTATTTT. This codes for CASTPRGGGFSTDTQYF.